The 30 T cell receptor beta chains below come from one sample, sequenced in a study of shared clonotypes between healthy human individuals. Clones were read by immunoSEQ multiplex PCR, and TCRdb kept only the in-frame ones, dropping some. The sample includes approximately 2,000,000 clones, approximately 90% of them seen just once. Input material: naive CD4+ T cells from PBMCs. Subset reported: CD45RA+ positively selected. The receptor source for this set is a man younger than 35 in good health. Some clones in this sample may be carry-over from other donors' samples.

The chain is built from TRBV15 and TRBJ2-2; D is ambiguous. The CDR3 totals 15 residues. Germline V CDR1 and CDR2: LNHNV, YYDKDF (reference sequence). V dropped 1 base and J dropped 1 base, with 7 bases sitting between them. CDR3 sequence: CATSRAVRNTGELFF. The CDR3 bases are TGTGCCACCAGCAGAGCGGTTAGGAACACCGGGGAGCTGTTTTTT.

The CDR3, as DNA: TGTGCCAGCAGTTCCTTCCCCCTCACAGATACGCAGTATTTT. Translating it yields CASSSFPLTDTQYF. The chain carries TRBV27 and TRBJ2-3; D gene uncertain. V was trimmed by 4 bases and J by 2 bases, leaving 10 bases between them. CDR3 size: 14 residues. The germline gives CDR1 MNHEY, CDR2 SMNVEV (reference sequence).

This rearrangement joins TRBV5-1 to TRBJ2-7, with TRBD1 identical over 8 bases. The CDR3 is 15 residues long. Trimming removed 2 bases from V and 2 bases from J; junction bases left unmatched: 6. From germline, CDR1 is SGHRS and CDR2 YFSETQ. This chain's CDR3 is CASSFPGQVAYEQYF. The CDR3 DNA sequence: TGCGCCAGCAGCTTCCCGGGACAGGTTGCCTACGAGCAGTACTTC.

V is TRBV4-3 and J is TRBJ1-1; D is uncertain. Trimming took off 0 bases at V and 6 bases at J, with 11 bases between the two ends. This CDR3 spans 14 amino acids. Germline loops: CDR1 LGHNA, CDR2 YSLEER. CDR3 residues: CASSQDSEGPEAFF. The DNA for the CDR3 is TGCGCCAGCAGCCAAGACTCGGAGGGCCCTGAAGCTTTCTTT.

The gene calls are TRBV9 and TRBJ2-7, with D unresolved. V lost 4 bases and J lost 5, with 16 bases in between. The CDR3 contains 14 residues. The germline V gene has CDR1 SGDLS and CDR2 YYNGEE. The CDR3 nucleotides are TGTGCCAGCAGCCCCCGCTTCTCAGACGACGAGCAGTACTTC. Protein: CASSPRFSDDEQYF.

The CDR3: CAISGLIQGASGYTF. In DNA, the CDR3 is TGTGCCATCTCTGGCCTGATCCAGGGGGCTAGTGGCTACACCTTC. The chain couples TRBV10-3 to TRBJ1-2; 8 bases fit TRBD1. J lost 7 bases, V lost 8 bases, and 15 bases had no gene match. Germline V CDR1 and CDR2: ENHRY, SYGVKD. The CDR3 covers 15 residues.

The gene calls are TRBV5-1 and TRBJ1-4; no clear D. The germline gives CDR1 SGHRS, CDR2 YFSETQ. The CDR3 has 14 amino acids. The ends were cut back, 4 bases at V and 5 bases at J, with 12 bases in the middle. This CDR3 reads CASSDGPGNEKLFF. CDR3 nucleotides: TGCGCCAGCAGCGACGGACCCGGGAATGAAAAACTGTTTTTT.

The J gene is TRBJ1-3, the V gene TRBV10-3; no reliable D call. The CDR3 runs 14 residues. Germline-derived CDR1 and CDR2 are ENHRY and SYGVKD. V lost 8 bases and J lost 0, with 11 bases in between. CDR3 DNA sequence: TGTGCCATCTCCGCCCCGGGCTCTGGAAACACCATATATTTT. Residues: CAISAPGSGNTIYF.

This clone has just a few counts. The rearrangement joins TRBV28 to TRBJ1-1; unclear D gene. From germline, CDR1 is MDHEN and CDR2 SYDVKM. Trimming took 2 bases from V and 5 from J, leaving 12 bases between them. The CDR3 runs 14 residues. The CDR3 is CASSLVGSGTEAFF. Written as DNA, the CDR3 is TGTGCCAGCAGTTTAGTCGGGAGTGGGACTGAAGCTTTCTTT.

The chain combines TRBV4-2 with TRBJ2-1; D gene unclear. V was trimmed by 1 base and J by 8 bases, leaving 3 bases between them. The CDR3 loop spans 11 amino acids. CDR1 is LGHNA, CDR2 YNFKEQ, per germline. The DNA of the CDR3 is TGTGCCAGCAGCCAAGCTCATGAGCAGTTCTTC. Translated: CASSQAHEQFF.

The J gene is TRBJ2-2, the V gene TRBV11-2; 10 bases map to TRBD1. CDR1 is SGHAT and CDR2 is FQNNGV in the germline V gene. The V and J ends lost 5 bases and 5 bases, in that order; junction bases with no gene match: 5. There are 15 residues in the CDR3. Here the CDR3 reads CASSTPDRGTGELFF. The DNA for the CDR3 is TGTGCCAGCAGCACCCCGGACAGGGGGACCGGGGAGCTGTTTTTT.

V usage is TRBV5-1 and J usage is TRBJ2-5; D gene unclear. The CDR3 spans 13 residues. CDR1 and CDR2 from the germline V gene are SGHRS and YFSETQ. V dropped 3 bases and J dropped 2 bases, with 8 bases sitting between them. CDR3 DNA: TGCGCCAGCAGCTCGCAGGCGCAAGAGACCCAGTACTTC. Its translation: CASSSQAQETQYF.

The chain is built from TRBV18 and TRBJ1-2; TRBD1 aligns across 7 bases. V shed 3 bases and J 0 bases; nucleotides not matched to a gene: 13. CDR3 size: 18 residues. The germline V gene encodes CDR1 KGHSH and CDR2 LQKENI. As DNA, the CDR3 is TGTGCCAGCTCACCGGCTCGAGGGGGCGCGTTGTCTAACTATGGCTACACCTTC. It specifies CASSPARGGALSNYGYTF.

The rearrangement links TRBV4-3 to TRBJ2-1; D unclear. The V gene lost 0 bases and the J gene lost 5 bases, with 11 bases spanning the gap. Germline lookup yields CDR1 LGHNA and CDR2 YSLEER. CDR3 length: 15 residues. The chain's CDR3 is CASSQDGRSNNEQFF. The CDR3 coding sequence is TGCGCCAGCAGCCAAGATGGTCGCTCGAACAATGAGCAGTTCTTC.

This clone was recorded once. The chain joins TRBV19 to TRBJ2-1; the D gene is possibly TRBD2 (6 bases). The CDR3 contains 16 residues. The V end lost 4 bases, the J end lost 2 bases, and 15 bases lay between the germline ends. Germline V gives CDR1 LNHDA, CDR2 SQIVND (reference sequence). The CDR3 nucleotides read TGTGCCAGTAGTAGTATCCGGCGGGGCACCTACAATGAGCAGTTCTTC. It yields the protein CASSSIRRGTYNEQFF.

The chain joins TRBV6-1 to TRBJ2-3, with D perhaps being TRBD1 or TRBD2 (6 bases each). This CDR3 has 14 residues. CDR1 and CDR2 from the germline V gene are MNHNS and SASEGT. Trimming shortened V by 8 bases and J by 2 bases, and 14 bases separated the two germline ends. The CDR3 DNA follows: TGTGCCAGCCGACGGGGGCAGAACACAGATACGCAGTATTTT. Its protein product is CASRRGQNTDTQYF.

This clone was counted between two and nine times. The CDR3 DNA is TGTGCCAGCAGCACAGGGCAGCCCCAGCATTTT. It encodes CASSTGQPQHF. V and J are TRBV6-6 and TRBJ1-5; tentative D call: TRBD1 (6 bases). V was cut by 6 bases and J by 7 bases, with 7 bases left in between. The CDR3 sequence is 11 residues long. The germline gives CDR1 MNHNY, CDR2 SVGAGI (reference sequence).

The chain carries TRBV7-8 and TRBJ2-3, with 9 positions matching TRBD2. V shed 4 bases and J 5 bases; nucleotides not matched to a gene: 7. The germline gives CDR1 SGHVS, CDR2 FQNEAQ. CDR3 length equals 15 residues. In nucleotides, the CDR3 is TGTGCCAGCAGCTATAGCGGGAGTTCGGAAGATACGCAGTATTTT. Its translation: CASSYSGSSEDTQYF.

The chain employs TRBV28 and TRBJ1-1, with D unresolved. The CDR3 is 14 amino acids. Germline V gene sequence: CDR1 MDHEN, CDR2 SYDVKM. Between the trimmed V and J ends, which lost 5 bases and 7 bases, there was a span of 17 bases. CDR3 bases: TGTGCCAGCAGTAACCGACCGCCCCGAATTGAAGCTTTCTTT. Its protein is CASSNRPPRIEAFF.

This CDR3 reads CSVEDEEGLSPDTQYF. CDR3 in DNA: TGCAGCGTTGAAGATGAAGAGGGGTTAAGCCCAGATACGCAGTATTTT. The chain recombines TRBV29-1 with TRBJ2-3; D possibly uses TRBD1 or TRBD2 (5 bases each). Germline V gene lookup returns CDR1 SQVTM and CDR2 ANQGSEA. This CDR3 region has 16 residues. The V gene lost 0 bases and the J gene lost 4 bases, with 17 bases spanning the gap.

The V and J genes are TRBV6-5 and TRBJ2-7, with TRBD2 matching 8 bases. The CDR3 is 15 amino acids. CDR1 MNHEY and CDR2 SVGAGI come from the germline V gene. J was trimmed by 1 base and V by 4 bases; bases with no gene match: 6. The CDR3 loop is CASSSTSGASYEQYF. CDR3 coding DNA: TGTGCCAGCAGTTCTACTAGCGGAGCTTCCTACGAGCAGTACTTC.

The chain uses TRBV28 and TRBJ1-2; D not certain. Per the germline V gene, CDR1 is MDHEN and CDR2 is SYDVKM. Deletions cut 3 bases from V and 8 bases from J, with 10 bases between. The CDR3 has 12 residues. The CDR3 DNA reads TGTGCCAGCAGTTTTATATTAGGGGGCTACACCTTC. Translated, it gives CASSFILGGYTF.

The chain employs TRBV30 and TRBJ2-3, with TRBD1 matching 10 bases. This CDR3 spans 15 amino acids. The V and J ends lost 5 bases and 1 base, in that order; junction bases with no gene match: 6. Germline V CDR1 and CDR2: GTSNPN, SVGIG (reference sequence). For the CDR3, the DNA is TGTGCCTGGGGCCGCGGGACAGGGGGCACAGATACGCAGTATTTT. Translated, it gives CAWGRGTGGTDTQYF.

The chain recombines TRBV27 with TRBJ1-5, with 10 positions matching TRBD1. Germline CDR1 and CDR2: MNHEY and SMNVEV (reference sequence). This CDR3 is built from 15 residues. J was trimmed by 4 bases and V by 2 bases; bases with no gene match: 2. CDR3 protein: CASSLRTGGNQPQHF. CDR3 DNA: TGTGCCAGCAGTTTAAGGACAGGGGGGAATCAGCCCCAGCATTTT.

The gene calls are TRBV6-1 and TRBJ1-5, with 10 bases lining up with TRBD1. CDR3 length equals 15 residues. V was pared by 6 bases and J by 6 bases, with 8 bases of the junction left unmatched. The germline gives CDR1 MNHNS, CDR2 SASEGT. CDR3 sequence reads: CASSPRGQGSQPQHF. The CDR3 DNA sequence: TGTGCCAGCAGCCCCCGGGGACAGGGGAGTCAGCCCCAGCATTTT.

Only one count was recorded for this clone. The CDR3 loop is CASGRTDTQYF. The CDR3 DNA sequence: TGTGCCAGCGGAAGGACAGATACGCAGTATTTT. The chain links TRBV14 to TRBJ2-3; no clear D gene. The CDR3 length is 11 residues. V gave up 8 bases and J gave up 3 bases, with 6 bases separating them. Per the germline V gene, CDR1 is SGHDN and CDR2 is FVKESK.

V is TRBV14 and J is TRBJ2-5, with D possibly being TRBD2 (6 bases). This CDR3 comprises 13 residues. The ends were cut back, 6 bases at V and 1 base at J, with 9 bases in the middle. Germline V gene lookup returns CDR1 SGHDN and CDR2 FVKESK. CDR3 sequence reads: CASRGSGQETQYF. CDR3 sequence (DNA): TGTGCCAGCAGGGGTAGCGGCCAAGAGACCCAGTACTTC.

J is TRBJ1-1 and V is TRBV4-1, with D uncertain. The germline V and J ends were trimmed by 0 bases and 4 bases, with 15 bases remaining between them. Germline CDR1 and CDR2: MGHRA and YSYEKL. The CDR3 loop spans 16 amino acids. CDR3 nucleotides: TGCGCCAGCAGCCAAGATAGTACCGCTTTGGGCACTGAAGCTTTCTTT. Translation gives CASSQDSTALGTEAFF.

This clone was detected once. The chain has TRBV7-9 and TRBJ2-7; D may match TRBD1 or TRBD2 (5 bases each). Trimming took 2 bases from V and 2 from J, leaving 13 bases between them. Germline lookup yields CDR1 SEHNR and CDR2 FQNEAQ (reference sequence). The CDR3 runs to 15 residues. The chain's CDR3 is CASSLWGPGTYEQYF. The CDR3 DNA sequence: TGTGCCAGCAGCTTATGGGGACCCGGGACCTACGAGCAGTACTTC.

The V and J genes are TRBV30 and TRBJ2-3, with D possibly called TRBD1 or TRBD2 (5 bases each). V lost 5 bases and J lost 4, with 10 bases in between. The CDR3 is 12 residues long. CDR1 is GTSNPN and CDR2 is SVGIG in the germline V gene (reference sequence). The CDR3 DNA is TGTGCCTGGGGGGGTGGGTCAGATACGCAGTATTTT. Translating gives CAWGGGSDTQYF. Looking up the rest from reference TRBV30 and TRBJ2-3 gives the full variable domain: SQTIHQWPATLVQPVGSPLSLECTVEGTSNPNLYWYRQAAGRGLQLLFYSVGIGQISSEVPQNLSASRPQDRQFILSSKKLLLSDSGFYLCAWGGGSDTQYFGPGTRLTVL.